This T cell receptor (beta chain) was profiled in a study of cytomegalovirus exposure and HLA in healthy donors. 60 Vbeta and 13 Jbeta primers were used in PCR. Clones were sequenced by immunoSEQ multiplex PCR, and TCRdb holds only the in-frame ones, with some missing. The data contain tens of thousands of clones, around 73% of them singletons. This clonotype was obtained from a woman between 40 and 50 years old in good health and CMV-seronegative. Sequencing was performed on PBMCs.

The CDR3: CASSFRTSGRETQYF. CDR3 nucleotide sequence: TGTGCCAGCAGTTTCCGGACTAGCGGGAGAGAGACCCAGTACTTC. J is TRBJ2-5 and V is TRBV27; 13 bases are shared with TRBD2. The CDR3 has 15 residues. Looked up from germline, CDR1 is MNHEY and CDR2 is SMNVEV (reference sequence). With 3 bases clipped from V and 4 bases from J, the junction kept 2 bases outside the gene matches.